This T cell receptor beta chain was documented in a study of tissue T cells after allogeneic stem cell transplantation. Study-level results: Anatomically similar tissues had similar TCR repertoires within each patient. Few T cell clones were shared across patients, but motif clusters showed tissue-specific shared signatures. Only a limited share of tissue TCRs appeared in blood or spleen.

Sequencing was performed with immunoSEQ multiplex PCR; in TCRdb, only in-frame clones are kept and a portion is missing. The data contain 5,500 to 9,000 clones, about 50% of them singletons. Germline assignment: CDR1 SGHDT and CDR2 FRDEAV. The V end was cut by 3 bases, the J end by 2 bases, with 5 bases between. This CDR3 is 13 amino acids long. Worth noting for this clone: Its antigen remains unknown. Genes here carry mouse names. With the read ending 1 residue before the CDR3 end, the germline J gene is used to fill in that end.

The sample's time point: mouse harvest day 7 after allogeneic transplant. Each mouse received 10^7 T-cell-depleted marrow cells plus 10^6 splenic CD5+ T cells by tail vein. B6 (H2b) cells into BALB/c (H2d) mice; tissues taken at day 7 or 14. The sequence was collected from a female BALB/c mouse given C57BL/6 T cells with graft-versus-host disease after an allogeneic hematopoietic cell transplant. The sequencing input was gut tissue. The rearrangement links TRBV14 to TRBJ2-2, with D unresolved. The CDR3 loop reads CASSSSNTGQLYF. The DNA read from the CDR3 is TGTGCCAGCAGTTCATCTAACACCGGGCAGCTCTAC.